This entry features one T cell receptor beta chain sequence. The data stem from a study of graft-versus-host responses after intestinal transplantation. The repertoire was sequenced with immunoSEQ multiplex PCR; TCRdb's copy has only in-frame clones and lacks some. Here the sample spans around 37,000 clones, 80% to 85% being singletons. CDR1 is SNHLY and CDR2 is FYNNEI in the germline V gene. Trimming pared 2 bases from V and 8 bases from J, leaving 13 bases between. This CDR3 comprises 14 residues. The TCR was taken from a human patient who received an intestinal transplant, so some T cells may come from the graft donor. This sample comprised PBMCs, obtained 1070 days after transplant. V and J are TRBV2 and TRBJ2-4; D might be TRBD1 (6 bases). The CDR3, as DNA: TGTGCCAGCAGTGAAAGCTCAAAGGGGGACATTCAGTACTTC. Protein product: CASSESSKGDIQYF.